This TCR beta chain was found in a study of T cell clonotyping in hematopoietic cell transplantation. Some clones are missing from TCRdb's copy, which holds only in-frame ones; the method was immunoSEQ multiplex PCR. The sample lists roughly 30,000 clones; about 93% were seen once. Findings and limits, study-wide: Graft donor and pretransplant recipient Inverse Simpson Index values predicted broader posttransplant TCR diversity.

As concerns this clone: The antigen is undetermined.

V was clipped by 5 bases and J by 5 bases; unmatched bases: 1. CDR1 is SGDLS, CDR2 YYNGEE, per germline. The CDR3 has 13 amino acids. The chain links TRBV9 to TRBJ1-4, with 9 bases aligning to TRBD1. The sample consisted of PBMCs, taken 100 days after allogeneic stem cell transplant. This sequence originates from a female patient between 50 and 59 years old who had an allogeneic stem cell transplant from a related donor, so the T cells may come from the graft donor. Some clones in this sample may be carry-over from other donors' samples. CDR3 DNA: TGTGCCAGCAGTGGACAGGGGAATGAAAAACTGTTTTTT. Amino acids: CASSGQGNEKLFF.